These T cell receptor beta chains were read from a single sample in a study of T cells in tumors after PD-1 blockade. Profiling relied on immunoSEQ multiplex PCR, and the TCRdb table lists in-frame clones only, not all of them. The sample consists of fewer than 40,000 clones, 55% to 80% of them appearing once. Sequencing was performed on PBMCs, taken after anti-PD-1 treatment. The origin of the receptors is a human donor with basal cell carcinoma. The CDR3 runs from the conserved cysteine through the conserved F or W. The D gene is left open where the match is weak. Only some rows state a clone size, as once, few, many or a class for expanded clones.

d_call: TRBD2
j_call: TRBJ2-3
clone_size: -
v_call: TRBV7-3
cdr3_aa: CASSLNGGAGDTQYF
cdr3_nt: TGTGCCAGCAGCTTAAACGGGGGGGCGGGAGATACGCAGTATTTT

d_call: -
j_call: TRBJ1-1
clone_size: few
v_call: TRBV18
cdr3_aa: CASSPRPNTEAFF
cdr3_nt: TGTGCCAGCTCACCACGCCCGAACACTGAAGCTTTCTTT

d_call: TRBD2
j_call: TRBJ2-1
clone_size: -
v_call: TRBV6-4
cdr3_aa: CASKASGDYNEQFF
cdr3_nt: TGTGCCAGCAAGGCTAGCGGGGACTACAATGAGCAGTTCTTC

d_call: -
j_call: TRBJ1-1
clone_size: -
v_call: TRBV19
cdr3_aa: CASRGARGNTEAFF
cdr3_nt: TGTGCCAGTAGGGGGGCCCGAGGGAACACTGAAGCTTTCTTT

d_call: -
j_call: TRBJ2-3
clone_size: few
v_call: TRBV27
cdr3_aa: CASSSDSTDTQYF
cdr3_nt: TGTGCCAGCAGTTCGGATAGCACAGATACGCAGTATTTT

d_call: -
j_call: TRBJ1-1
clone_size: few
v_call: TRBV7-3
cdr3_aa: CASSLQDEKKAFF
cdr3_nt: TGTGCCAGCAGCTTACAAGACGAGAAAAAAGCTTTCTTT

d_call: TRBD1
j_call: TRBJ2-1
clone_size: -
v_call: TRBV9
cdr3_aa: CASSARFGTGDFGKGSEQFF
cdr3_nt: TGTGCCAGCAGCGCCAGGTTCGGTACAGGGGATTTCGGGAAGGGGAGTGAGCAGTTCTTC

d_call: TRBD1
j_call: TRBJ1-1
clone_size: -
v_call: TRBV10-3
cdr3_aa: CAIRPGQGGGNTEAFF
cdr3_nt: TGTGCCATCAGGCCGGGACAGGGAGGAGGAAACACTGAAGCTTTCTTT

d_call: TRBD2
j_call: TRBJ2-1
clone_size: -
v_call: TRBV4-1
cdr3_aa: CASSQVDMGLAGGHEQFF
cdr3_nt: TGCGCCAGCAGCCAAGTCGATATGGGGCTAGCGGGGGGGCATGAGCAGTTCTTC

d_call: TRBD2
j_call: TRBJ2-5
clone_size: few
v_call: TRBV2
cdr3_aa: CASSEGGLAGGMETQYF
cdr3_nt: TGTGCCAGCAGTGAAGGGGGACTAGCGGGAGGGATGGAGACCCAGTACTTC

d_call: -
j_call: TRBJ1-1
clone_size: once
v_call: TRBV6-6
cdr3_aa: CASSYYTGAFF
cdr3_nt: TGTGCCAGCAGTTACTACACCGGAGCTTTCTTT

d_call: TRBD1
j_call: TRBJ2-1
clone_size: -
v_call: TRBV19
cdr3_aa: CASSIALGDRGHNEQFF
cdr3_nt: TGTGCCAGTAGTATAGCCTTAGGGGACAGGGGCCACAATGAGCAGTTCTTC

d_call: -
j_call: TRBJ1-1
clone_size: -
v_call: TRBV30
cdr3_aa: CAWSVRMNTEAFF
cdr3_nt: TGTGCCTGGAGTGTCAGAATGAACACTGAAGCTTTCTTT

d_call: -
j_call: TRBJ2-1
clone_size: once
v_call: TRBV29-1
cdr3_aa: CSVRIQGQEQFF
cdr3_nt: TGCAGCGTTAGAATTCAGGGGCAAGAGCAGTTCTTC

d_call: TRBD1
j_call: TRBJ1-2
clone_size: -
v_call: TRBV29-1
cdr3_aa: CSVGGQGRYGYTF
cdr3_nt: TGCAGCGTTGGCGGACAGGGGAGGTATGGCTACACCTTC

d_call: TRBD1
j_call: TRBJ1-4
clone_size: few
v_call: TRBV19
cdr3_aa: CASTSTRGQGASSEKLFF
cdr3_nt: TGTGCCAGTACCTCAACGCGGGGGCAGGGGGCGAGCTCTGAAAAACTGTTTTTT

d_call: -
j_call: TRBJ1-4
clone_size: -
v_call: TRBV29-1
cdr3_aa: CSVEGSGNNEKLFF
cdr3_nt: TGCAGCGTTGAAGGGTCCGGGAATAATGAAAAACTGTTTTTT

d_call: -
j_call: TRBJ1-1
clone_size: -
v_call: TRBV7-9
cdr3_aa: CASSPIGLNTEAFF
cdr3_nt: TGTGCCAGCAGCCCAATCGGACTGAACACTGAAGCTTTCTTT